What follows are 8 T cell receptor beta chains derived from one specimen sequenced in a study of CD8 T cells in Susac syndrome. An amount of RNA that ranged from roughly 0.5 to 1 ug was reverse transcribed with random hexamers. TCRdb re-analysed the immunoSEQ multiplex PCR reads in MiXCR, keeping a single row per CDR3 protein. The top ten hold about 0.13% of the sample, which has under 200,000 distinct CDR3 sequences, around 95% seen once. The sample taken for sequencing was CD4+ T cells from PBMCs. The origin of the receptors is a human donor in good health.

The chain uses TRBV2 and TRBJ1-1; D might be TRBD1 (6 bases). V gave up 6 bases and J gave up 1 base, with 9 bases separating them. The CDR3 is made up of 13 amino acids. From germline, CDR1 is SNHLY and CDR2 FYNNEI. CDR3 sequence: CASRRDTNTEAFF. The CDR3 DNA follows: TGTGCCAGCAGAAGGGACACGAACACTGAAGCTTTCTTT.

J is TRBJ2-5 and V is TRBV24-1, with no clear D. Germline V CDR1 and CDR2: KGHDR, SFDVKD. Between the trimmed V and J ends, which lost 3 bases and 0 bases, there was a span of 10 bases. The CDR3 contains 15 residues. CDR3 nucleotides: TGTGCCACCAGTGATCCCCAGGCGAACCAAGAGACCCAGTACTTC. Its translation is CATSDPQANQETQYF.

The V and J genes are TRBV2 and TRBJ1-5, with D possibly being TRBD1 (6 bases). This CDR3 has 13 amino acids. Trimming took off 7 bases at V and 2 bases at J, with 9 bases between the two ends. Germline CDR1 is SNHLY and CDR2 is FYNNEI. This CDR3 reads CASTGVGNQPQHF. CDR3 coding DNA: TGTGCCAGCACAGGGGTGGGCAATCAGCCCCAGCATTTT.

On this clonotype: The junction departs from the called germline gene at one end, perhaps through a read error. The CDR3 here is CSAPLASDEQYF. In nucleotides, the CDR3 is TGCAGTGCCCCATTAGCCTCCGACGAGCAGTACTTC. The chain joins TRBV20-1 to TRBJ2-7, with unresolved D. The CDR3 is made up of 12 amino acids. Germline V lookup: CDR1 DFQATT, CDR2 SNEGSKA (reference sequence).

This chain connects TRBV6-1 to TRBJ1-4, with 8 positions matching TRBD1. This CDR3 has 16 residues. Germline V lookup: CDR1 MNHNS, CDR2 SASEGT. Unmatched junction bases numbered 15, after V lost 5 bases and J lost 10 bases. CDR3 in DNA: TGTGCCAGCAGTCCCGGGACAGGAGGGACCAAGGGAAAACTGTTTTTT. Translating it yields CASSPGTGGTKGKLFF.

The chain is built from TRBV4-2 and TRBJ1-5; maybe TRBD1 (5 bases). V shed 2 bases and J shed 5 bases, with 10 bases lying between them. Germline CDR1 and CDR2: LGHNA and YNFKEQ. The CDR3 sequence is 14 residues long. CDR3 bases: TGTGCCAGCAGCCAACCGACAGCAGATCAGCCCCAGCATTTT. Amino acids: CASSQPTADQPQHF.

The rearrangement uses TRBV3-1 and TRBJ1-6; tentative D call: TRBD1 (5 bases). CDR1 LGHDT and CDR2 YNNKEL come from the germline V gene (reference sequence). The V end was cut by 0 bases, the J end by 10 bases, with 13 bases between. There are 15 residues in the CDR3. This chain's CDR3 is CASSQDSGGGSPLHF. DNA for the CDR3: TGTGCCAGCAGCCAAGATTCGGGGGGAGGGTCACCCCTCCACTTT.

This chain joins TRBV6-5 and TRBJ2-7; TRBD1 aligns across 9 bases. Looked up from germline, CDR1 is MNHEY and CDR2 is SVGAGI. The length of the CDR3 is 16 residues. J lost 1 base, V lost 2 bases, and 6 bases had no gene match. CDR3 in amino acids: CASSYARTGDSYEQYF. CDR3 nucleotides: TGTGCCAGCAGTTACGCTCGGACAGGGGATTCCTACGAGCAGTACTTC.